The next 22 T cell receptor beta chains were all read from a single sample in a study of T cell responses to AZD1222 COVID-19 vaccine. The protocol was immunoSEQ multiplex PCR, while the TCRdb copy is restricted to in-frame clones and leaves out a portion. The data hold 84,000 or so clones, with 75% to 90% observed a single time. The sequences come from peripheral blood, collected on day 0 of AZD1222 vaccination. Source of these receptors: an adult in good health.

This chain connects TRBV2 to TRBJ1-5; D is ambiguous. There are 14 residues in the CDR3. Germline V gives CDR1 SNHLY, CDR2 FYNNEI. V was shortened by 0 bases and J by 2 bases, with 5 bases between the two germline ends. CDR3 bases: TGTGCCAGCAGTGAAGCCGCTCGCAATCAGCCCCAGCATTTT. It specifies CASSEAARNQPQHF.

This clone appeared a single time. The chain combines TRBV7-2 with TRBJ2-1, with a weak D call TRBD2 (6 bases). Germline lookup yields CDR1 SGHTA and CDR2 FQGNSA. V dropped 3 bases and J dropped 5 bases, with 11 bases sitting between them. The CDR3 consists of 14 residues. The CDR3 DNA follows: TGTGCCAGCAGCTTTGTTAGCGGTGACAATGAGCAGTTCTTC. It translates to CASSFVSGDNEQFF. Variable domain in full (rest from reference TRBV7-2 and TRBJ2-1): GAGVSQSPSNKVTEKGKDVELRCDPISGHTALYWYRQSLGQGLEFLIYFQGNSAPDKSGLPSDRFSAERTGGSVSTLTIQRTQQEDSAVYLCASSFVSGDNEQFFGPGTRLTVL.

The chain carries TRBV5-5 and TRBJ2-6, with TRBD1 matching 8 bases. Germline lookup yields CDR1 SGHKS and CDR2 YYEKEE (reference sequence). The trim removed 4 bases at V and 4 bases at J, leaving 10 bases unmatched. CDR3 length: 17 residues. The CDR3 DNA follows: TGTGCCAGCAGCGGAAGATTACAGGGGGACGGGGCCAACGTCCTGACTTTC. Its translation: CASSGRLQGDGANVLTF.

The J gene is TRBJ1-6, the V gene TRBV6-5, with TRBD1 as a possible D gene (6 bases). Germline V gives CDR1 MNHEY, CDR2 SVGAGI. This CDR3 contains 15 residues. Trimming removed 7 bases from V and 14 bases from J, with 24 bases in between. The CDR3 loop is CASTKGGVRGGTLHF. CDR3 DNA: TGTGCCAGCACCAAAGGGGGGGTACGAGGTGGCACCCTCCACTTT.

CDR3 amino acids: CASIQGAQGEKLFF. Here the CDR3 DNA reads TGTGCCAGCATCCAGGGGGCGCAAGGGGAAAAACTGTTTTTT. V usage is TRBV28 and J usage is TRBJ1-4, with 8 bases lining up with TRBD1. Germline CDR1 and CDR2: MDHEN and SYDVKM. Trimming took 7 bases from V and 8 from J; bases not matched to a gene: 9. CDR3 size: 14 residues.

The chain is built from TRBV27 and TRBJ2-1; 7 nucleotides match TRBD2. CDR3 length: 16 amino acids. CDR1 is MNHEY, CDR2 SMNVEV, per germline (reference sequence). V shed 0 bases, J shed 0 bases, and the junction held 2 bases outside the gene matches. The DNA for the CDR3 is TGTGCCAGCAGTTTATCGGCGGGGGACTCCTACAATGAGCAGTTCTTC. Translating it yields CASSLSAGDSYNEQFF.

The rearrangement joins TRBV5-1 to TRBJ1-2; the D is unclear. Trimming pared 1 base from V and 2 bases from J, leaving 9 bases between. CDR3 length: 14 amino acids. In germline, CDR1 is SGHRS, CDR2 YFSETQ. The CDR3 DNA is TGCGCCAGCAGCTTGTTAGGGCAAAACTATGGCTACACCTTC. Encoded protein: CASSLLGQNYGYTF.

The V call is TRBV18, the J call TRBJ1-2; 10 bases are a match to TRBD1. Trimming cost V 6 bases and J 9 bases; bases outside gene matches: 16. The CDR3 runs 16 residues. Looked up from germline, CDR1 is KGHSH and CDR2 is LQKENI. The chain's CDR3 is CASSPQGGQGVISYTF. The DNA for the CDR3 is TGTGCCAGCTCCCCCCAGGGAGGACAGGGGGTAATAAGCTACACCTTC.

V gene TRBV10-3 combines with J gene TRBJ1-4; tentatively, D is TRBD1 (6 bases). Germline V CDR1 and CDR2: ENHRY, SYGVKD. The CDR3 length is 13 residues. The V end was cut by 6 bases, the J end by 8 bases, with 13 bases between. CDR3 nucleotide sequence: TGTGCCATCAGGAGGGACACCCACGAAAAACTGTTTTTT. This sequence encodes CAIRRDTHEKLFF.

The chain uses TRBV2 and TRBJ1-4; 11 nucleotides line up with TRBD1. The CDR3 covers 15 residues. Germline assignment: CDR1 SNHLY and CDR2 FYNNEI. Trimming took 6 bases from V and 6 from J; bases not matched to a gene: 6. CDR3 nucleotides: TGTGCCAGCAGCCAGGACAGGGGGCAGGATGAAAAACTGTTTTTT. Residues: CASSQDRGQDEKLFF.

This rearrangement joins TRBV7-3 to TRBJ2-5, with D perhaps TRBD2 (6 bases). V lost 5 bases, J lost 2 bases, and 18 bases lay in between. Germline assignment: CDR1 SGHTA and CDR2 FQGTGA. The CDR3 covers 16 residues. CDR3 bases: TGTGCCAGCAGCCCTGCCCCCCGCGGGGTACAAGAGACCCAGTACTTC. Protein product: CASSPAPRGVQETQYF. Filled out from reference TRBV7-3 and TRBJ2-5, the complete variable domain reads GAGVSQTPSNKVTEKGKYVELRCDPISGHTALYWYRQSLGQGPEFLIYFQGTGAADDSGLPNDRFFAVRPEGSVSTLKIQRTERGDSAVYLCASSPAPRGVQETQYFGPGTRLLVL.

The chain is built from TRBV29-1 and TRBJ2-3, with D perhaps matching TRBD1 or TRBD2 (7 bases each). V was trimmed by 2 bases and J by 9 bases, leaving 15 bases between them. Germline V gives CDR1 SQVTM, CDR2 ANQGSEA. This CDR3 region has 13 residues. DNA for the CDR3: TGCAGCGTTGAATTCCGACAGGGAGGGACGCAGTATTTT. It specifies CSVEFRQGGTQYF.

The chain couples TRBV5-4 to TRBJ2-3; D possibly corresponds to TRBD2 (5 bases). Germline loops: CDR1 SGHNT, CDR2 YYREEE (reference sequence). Trimming cost V 4 bases and J 1 base, with 16 bases left between them. The CDR3 extends over 16 amino acids. DNA for the CDR3: TGTGCCAGCAGCCCCGGGGTTAGCCTTGGCACAGATACGCAGTATTTT. Its protein product is CASSPGVSLGTDTQYF. Together with reference TRBV5-4 and TRBJ2-3, the CDR3 gives the full variable domain: ETGVTQSPTHLIKTRGQQVTLRCSSQSGHNTVSWYQQALGQGPQFIFQYYREEENGRGNFPPRFSGLQFPNYSSELNVNALELDDSALYLCASSPGVSLGTDTQYFGPGTRLTVL.

The chain uses TRBV2 and TRBJ2-4; 8 bases map to TRBD1. Germline trimming cut 7 bases from V and 9 bases from J; bases unmatched to any gene: 11. CDR3 size: 14 residues. Germline V gives CDR1 SNHLY, CDR2 FYNNEI. The CDR3 sequence: CASKTDREASIQYF. The DNA of the CDR3 is TGTGCCAGCAAGACGGACAGGGAGGCTAGCATTCAGTACTTC.

V gene TRBV5-1 combines with J gene TRBJ2-2; D is unresolved. The V and J ends lost 4 bases and 7 bases respectively, with 17 bases between them. The CDR3 runs to 15 residues. Germline loops: CDR1 SGHRS, CDR2 YFSETQ. CDR3 loop: CASSQDRVSNGELFF. CDR3 DNA: TGCGCCAGCAGCCAGGACCGGGTCAGTAACGGGGAGCTGTTTTTT. Complete variable domain (other parts from reference TRBV5-1 and TRBJ2-2): KAGVTQTPRYLIKTRGQQVTLSCSPISGHRSVSWYQQTPGQGLQFLFEYFSETQRNKGNFPGRFSGRQFSNSRSEMNVSTLELGDSALYLCASSQDRVSNGELFFGEGSRLTVL.

The chain couples TRBV9 to TRBJ1-4; the D gene is possibly TRBD1 (5 bases). CDR1 is SGDLS, CDR2 YYNGEE, per germline. The CDR3 is made up of 16 amino acids. Trimming stripped 2 bases from V and 2 bases from J, with 13 bases between. CDR3 sequence reads: CASSVGREATNEKLFF. The DNA for the CDR3 is TGTGCCAGCAGCGTTGGCAGGGAGGCGACTAATGAAAAACTGTTTTTT.

The chain links TRBV4-1 to TRBJ2-1; 13 positions match TRBD2. CDR1 MGHRA and CDR2 YSYEKL come from the germline V gene. The ends lost 4 bases at V and 6 bases at J; junction bases unmatched: 3. This CDR3 has 15 amino acids. CDR3 in DNA: TGCGCCAGCAGCCGGACTAGCGGGAGTCGCAATGAGCAGTTCTTC. Its translation: CASSRTSGSRNEQFF.

The V and J genes are TRBV19 and TRBJ1-6; D unclear. CDR1 and CDR2 (germline): LNHDA, SQIVND (reference sequence). This CDR3 has 16 residues. V shed 6 bases and J shed 3 bases, with 15 bases lying between them. CDR3 sequence reads: CASRSWEDGYNSPLHF. CDR3 sequence (DNA): TGTGCCAGTAGGTCTTGGGAGGACGGCTATAATTCACCCCTCCACTTT.

This chain links TRBV28 with TRBJ1-5; no definite D call. V was pared by 8 bases and J by 8 bases, with 22 bases between. This CDR3 has 15 residues. The V gene's germline CDR1 is MDHEN and CDR2 SYDVKM. The CDR3 region is CASRSPPLGRKPQHF. CDR3 nucleotides: TGTGCCAGCCGAAGCCCCCCCCTAGGGCGGAAGCCCCAGCATTTT.

This chain links TRBV27 with TRBJ1-5; the match to TRBD1 covers 8 bases. The V segment lost 3 bases and the J segment 0 bases; nucleotides outside the gene matches: 10. Germline V gene data show CDR1 as MNHEY and CDR2 as SMNVEV (reference sequence). The CDR3 sequence is 18 residues long. The CDR3 here is CASSFPGQGFYSNQPQHF. The CDR3, as DNA: TGTGCCAGCAGTTTCCCTGGACAGGGATTTTATAGCAATCAGCCCCAGCATTTT.

The chain couples TRBV10-1 to TRBJ1-1; 10 bases fit TRBD1. The V gene end was trimmed by 4 bases and the J gene end by 5 bases; junction bases not matched to a gene: 7. The CDR3 length is 15 residues. CDR1 and CDR2 from the germline V gene are WNHNN and SYGVQD (reference sequence). CDR3 in amino acids: CASSGGGQGTTEAFF. In nucleotides, the CDR3 is TGCGCCAGCAGTGGGGGGGGACAGGGGACGACTGAAGCTTTCTTT.

The chain recombines TRBV10-3 with TRBJ1-1; possible D gene TRBD1, 6 bases. Trimming stripped 0 bases from V and 3 bases from J, with 17 bases between. There are 17 residues in the CDR3. Germline V gene sequence: CDR1 ENHRY, CDR2 SYGVKD. DNA for the CDR3: TGTGCCATCAGTGAGTCGTTGAGGGAGAGGGGGGACACTGAAGCTTTCTTT. Amino acid sequence: CAISESLRERGDTEAFF.